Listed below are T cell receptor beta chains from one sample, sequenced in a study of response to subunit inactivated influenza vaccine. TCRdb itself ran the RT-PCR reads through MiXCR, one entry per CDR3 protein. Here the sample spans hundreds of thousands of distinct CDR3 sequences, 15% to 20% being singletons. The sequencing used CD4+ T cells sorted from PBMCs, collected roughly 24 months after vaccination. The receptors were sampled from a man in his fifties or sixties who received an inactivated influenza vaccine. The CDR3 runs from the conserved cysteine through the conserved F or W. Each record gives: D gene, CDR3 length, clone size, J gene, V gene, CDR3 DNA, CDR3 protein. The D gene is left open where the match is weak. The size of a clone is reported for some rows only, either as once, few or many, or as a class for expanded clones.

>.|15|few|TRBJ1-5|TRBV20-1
TGCAGTGCCGGCGGTGGCAGGGTATTCAGTCAGCCCCAGCATTTT
CSAGGGRVFSQPQHF
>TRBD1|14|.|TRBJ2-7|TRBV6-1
TGTGCCAGCAGTAAGGGACAGGGAATTTACGAGCAGTACTTC
CASSKGQGIYEQYF
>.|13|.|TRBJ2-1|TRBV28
TGTGCCAGCAGTTTGGTCCTTGCCAATGAGCAGTTCTTC
CASSLVLANEQFF
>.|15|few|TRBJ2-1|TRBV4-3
TGCGCCAGCAGCAAGGCGGGGCACTCCTACAATGAGCAGTTCTTC
CASSKAGHSYNEQFF
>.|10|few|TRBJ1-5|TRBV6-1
TGTGCCAGCAGTGAAGGGTCCCAGCATTTT
CASSEGSQHF
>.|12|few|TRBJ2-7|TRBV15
TGTGCCACCAGCCCCCTCTCGAACGAGCAGTACTTC
CATSPLSNEQYF
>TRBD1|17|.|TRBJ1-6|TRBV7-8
TGTGCCAGCAGCCTATCCACAGGGGTGCCTATAAATTCACCCCTCCACTTT
CASSLSTGVPINSPLHF
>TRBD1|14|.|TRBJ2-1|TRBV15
TGTGCCACCACTGCCAGGGGGACGTACAATGAGCAGTTCTTC
CATTARGTYNEQFF
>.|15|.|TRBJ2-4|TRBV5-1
TGCGCCAGCAGCTTGGCATCCGGTAACAAAAACATTCAGTACTTC
CASSLASGNKNIQYF
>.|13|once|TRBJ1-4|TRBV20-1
TGCAGCCCAGCCGCGTTGTCTAATGAAAAACTGTTTTTT
CSPAALSNEKLFF
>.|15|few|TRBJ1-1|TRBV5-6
TGTGCCAGCAGCGGGGGGGCCAGATCGTACACTGAAGCTTTCTTT
CASSGGARSYTEAFF
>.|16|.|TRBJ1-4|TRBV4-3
TGCGCCAGCAGCCAAGATCCTCACACAACTAATGAAAAACTGTTTTTT
CASSQDPHTTNEKLFF
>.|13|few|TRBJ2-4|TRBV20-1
TGCAGTGCCCCAGACAGAGCCAAAAACGTTCAGTACTTC
CSAPDRAKNVQYF
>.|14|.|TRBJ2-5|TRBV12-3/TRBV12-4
TGTGCCAGCAGTTTAGGCAGCAAACAAGAGACCCAGTACTTC
CASSLGSKQETQYF
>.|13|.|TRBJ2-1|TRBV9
TGTGCCAGCATCCCCGGGACGGGTAATGAGCAGTTCTTC
CASIPGTGNEQFF
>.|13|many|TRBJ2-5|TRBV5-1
TGCGCCAGCAGCTTTACAAGGGAAGAGACCCAGTACTTC
CASSFTREETQYF
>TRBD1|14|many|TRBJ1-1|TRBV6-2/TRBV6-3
TGTGCCAGCAGTTCGTCAGGGGGGATCACTGAAGCTTTCTTT
CASSSSGGITEAFF